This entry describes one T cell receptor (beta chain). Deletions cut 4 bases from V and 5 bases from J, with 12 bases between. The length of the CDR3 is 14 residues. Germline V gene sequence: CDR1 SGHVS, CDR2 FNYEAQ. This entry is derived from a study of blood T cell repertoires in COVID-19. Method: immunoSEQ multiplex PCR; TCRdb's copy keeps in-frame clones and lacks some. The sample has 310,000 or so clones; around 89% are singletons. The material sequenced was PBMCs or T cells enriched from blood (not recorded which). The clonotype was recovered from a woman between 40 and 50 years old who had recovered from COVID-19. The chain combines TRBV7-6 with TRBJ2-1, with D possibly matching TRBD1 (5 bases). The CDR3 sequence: CASSSYDSNNEQFF. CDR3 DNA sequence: TGTGCCAGCAGCTCATACGACAGTAACAATGAGCAGTTCTTC.